This T cell receptor beta chain was sequenced in a study of blood T cell repertoires in COVID-19. Seattle enrolled patients during active infection and tracked them longitudinally. The germline CDR1 and CDR2 sequences are ENHRY and SYGVKD. The CDR3 extends over 16 amino acids. Between the trimmed V and J ends, which lost 4 bases and 0 bases, there was a span of 14 bases. In the authors' workflow: Counts of nucleated cells, estimated from reference gene primer amplification, were obtained. Sequencing used immunoSEQ multiplex PCR; TCRdb keeps in-frame clones, though not all of them. Clone size and the V and J calls come from that table; the DNA yielded D and trimming. The sample contains about 280,000 clones, about 90% of which appear only once.

The V call is TRBV10-3, the J call TRBJ2-3, with D tentatively TRBD2 (6 bases). This TCR came from a woman aged 25 to 45 with COVID-19, enrolled during active disease. The sequenced sample was peripheral blood. The CDR3 DNA reads TGTGCCATCAGTGCGCGGGGCGGAGGGAGCACAGATACGCAGTATTTT. It specifies CAISARGGGSTDTQYF.